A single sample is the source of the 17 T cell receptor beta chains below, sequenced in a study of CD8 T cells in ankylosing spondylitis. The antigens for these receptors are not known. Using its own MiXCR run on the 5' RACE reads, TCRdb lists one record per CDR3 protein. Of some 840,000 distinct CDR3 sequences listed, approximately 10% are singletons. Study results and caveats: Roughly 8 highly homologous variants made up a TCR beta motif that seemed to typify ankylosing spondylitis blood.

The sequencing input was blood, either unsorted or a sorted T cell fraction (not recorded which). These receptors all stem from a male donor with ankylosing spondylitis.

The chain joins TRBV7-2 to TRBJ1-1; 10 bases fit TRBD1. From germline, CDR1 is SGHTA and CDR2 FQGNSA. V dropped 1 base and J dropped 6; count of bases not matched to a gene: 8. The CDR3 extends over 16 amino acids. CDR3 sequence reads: CASSLGRGQGGSEAFF. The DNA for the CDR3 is TGTGCCAGCAGCTTAGGAAGAGGACAGGGGGGTTCTGAAGCTTTCTTT.

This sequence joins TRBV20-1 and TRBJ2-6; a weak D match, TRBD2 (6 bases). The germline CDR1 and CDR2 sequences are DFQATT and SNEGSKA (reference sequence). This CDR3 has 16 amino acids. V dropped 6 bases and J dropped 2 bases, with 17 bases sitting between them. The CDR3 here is CSARPRGTPGANVLTF. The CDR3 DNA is TGCAGTGCACGTCCACGGGGGACTCCTGGGGCCAACGTCCTGACTTTC.

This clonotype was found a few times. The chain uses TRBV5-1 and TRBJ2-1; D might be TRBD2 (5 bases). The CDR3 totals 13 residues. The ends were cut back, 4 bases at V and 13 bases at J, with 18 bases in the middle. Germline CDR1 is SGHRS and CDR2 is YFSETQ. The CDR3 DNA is TGCGCCAGCAGCGAGGACTTGGGGTTGGGACAGTTCTTC. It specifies CASSEDLGLGQFF.

CDR3 sequence reads: CASSQGTRAYGYTF. CDR3 DNA: TGCGCCAGCAGCCAAGGGACCCGAGCTTATGGCTACACCTTC. J is TRBJ1-2 and V is TRBV4-3; D is undetermined. The V end lost 1 base, the J end lost 5 bases, and 11 bases lay between the germline ends. CDR1 is LGHNA, CDR2 YSLEER, per germline. The CDR3 contains 14 residues.

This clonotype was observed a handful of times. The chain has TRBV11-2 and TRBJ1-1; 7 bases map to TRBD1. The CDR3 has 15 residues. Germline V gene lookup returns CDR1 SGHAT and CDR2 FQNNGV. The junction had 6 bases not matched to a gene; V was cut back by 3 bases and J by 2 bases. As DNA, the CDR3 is TGTGCCAGCAGCTTCAGGGGGGGTGTAAACACTGAAGCTTTCTTT. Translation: CASSFRGGVNTEAFF.

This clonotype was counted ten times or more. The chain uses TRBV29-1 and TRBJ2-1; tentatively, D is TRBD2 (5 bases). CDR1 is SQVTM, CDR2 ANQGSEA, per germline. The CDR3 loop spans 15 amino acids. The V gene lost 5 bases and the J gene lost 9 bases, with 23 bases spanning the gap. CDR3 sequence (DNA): TGCAGCGTTTACAAGAGGGCCAGCCCAAGAGGTGAGCAGTTCTTC. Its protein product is CSVYKRASPRGEQFF.

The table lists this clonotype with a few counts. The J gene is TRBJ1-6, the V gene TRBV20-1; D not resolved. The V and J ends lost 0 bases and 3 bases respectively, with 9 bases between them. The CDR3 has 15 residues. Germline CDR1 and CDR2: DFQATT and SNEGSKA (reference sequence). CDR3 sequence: CSARDPESYNSPLHF. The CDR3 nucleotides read TGCAGTGCTAGAGATCCAGAGAGCTATAATTCACCCCTCCACTTT.

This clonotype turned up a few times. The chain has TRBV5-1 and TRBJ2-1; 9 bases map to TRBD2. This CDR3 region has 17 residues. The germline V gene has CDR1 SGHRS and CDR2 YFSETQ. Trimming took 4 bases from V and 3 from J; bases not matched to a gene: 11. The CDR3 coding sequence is TGCGCCAGCAGCCGAATACCTCTAGCGGGACTCTACAATGAGCAGTTCTTC. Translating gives CASSRIPLAGLYNEQFF. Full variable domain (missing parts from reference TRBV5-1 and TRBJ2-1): KAGVTQTPRYLIKTRGQQVTLSCSPISGHRSVSWYQQTPGQGLQFLFEYFSETQRNKGNFPGRFSGRQFSNSRSEMNVSTLELGDSALYLCASSRIPLAGLYNEQFFGPGTRLTVL.

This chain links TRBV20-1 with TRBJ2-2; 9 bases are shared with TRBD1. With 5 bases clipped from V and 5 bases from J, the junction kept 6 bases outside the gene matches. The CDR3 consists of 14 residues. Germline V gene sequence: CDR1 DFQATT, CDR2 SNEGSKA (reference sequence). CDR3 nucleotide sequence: TGCAGTGCTGTCGACAGGGGGAAAACCGGGGAGCTGTTTTTT. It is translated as CSAVDRGKTGELFF.

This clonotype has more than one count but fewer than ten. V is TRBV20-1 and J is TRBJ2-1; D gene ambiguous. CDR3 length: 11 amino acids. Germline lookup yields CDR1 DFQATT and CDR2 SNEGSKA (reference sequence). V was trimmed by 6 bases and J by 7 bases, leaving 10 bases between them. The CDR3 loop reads CSAPLWNEQFF. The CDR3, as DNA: TGCAGTGCCCCTCTGTGGAATGAGCAGTTCTTC.

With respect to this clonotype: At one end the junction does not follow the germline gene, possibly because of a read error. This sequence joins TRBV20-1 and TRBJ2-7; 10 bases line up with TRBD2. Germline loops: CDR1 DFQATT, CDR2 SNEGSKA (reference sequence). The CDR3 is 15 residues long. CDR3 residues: CCAKVSGRLSYEQYF. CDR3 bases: TGCTGTGCTAAAGTTAGCGGGAGGCTCTCCTACGAGCAGTACTTC.

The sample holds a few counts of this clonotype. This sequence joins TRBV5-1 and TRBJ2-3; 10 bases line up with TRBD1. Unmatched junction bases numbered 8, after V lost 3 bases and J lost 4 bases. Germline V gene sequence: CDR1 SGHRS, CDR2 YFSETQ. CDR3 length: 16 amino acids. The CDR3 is CASSSGDRGSADTQYF. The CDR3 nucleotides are TGCGCCAGCAGCTCGGGGGACAGGGGATCCGCAGATACGCAGTATTTT.

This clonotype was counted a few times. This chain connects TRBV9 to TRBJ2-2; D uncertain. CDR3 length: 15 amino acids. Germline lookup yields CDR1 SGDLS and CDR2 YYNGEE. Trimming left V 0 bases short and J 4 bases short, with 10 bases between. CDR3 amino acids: CASSVEIALTGELFF. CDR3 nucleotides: TGTGCCAGCAGCGTAGAAATCGCCCTCACCGGGGAGCTGTTTTTT.

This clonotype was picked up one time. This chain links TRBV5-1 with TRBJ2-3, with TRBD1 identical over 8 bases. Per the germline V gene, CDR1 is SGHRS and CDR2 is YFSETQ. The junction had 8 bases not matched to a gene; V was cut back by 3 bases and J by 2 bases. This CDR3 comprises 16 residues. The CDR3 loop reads CASSSQGTGTTDTQYF. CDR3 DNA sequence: TGCGCCAGCAGCTCCCAGGGGACAGGAACCACAGATACGCAGTATTTT.

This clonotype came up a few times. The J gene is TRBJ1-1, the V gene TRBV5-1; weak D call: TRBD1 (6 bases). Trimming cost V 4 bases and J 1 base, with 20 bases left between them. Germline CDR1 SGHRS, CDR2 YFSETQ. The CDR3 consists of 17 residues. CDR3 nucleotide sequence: TGCGCCAGCAGCCCCTCTTCCGGGGGCGGTTGGAACACTGAAGCTTTCTTT. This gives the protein CASSPSSGGGWNTEAFF.

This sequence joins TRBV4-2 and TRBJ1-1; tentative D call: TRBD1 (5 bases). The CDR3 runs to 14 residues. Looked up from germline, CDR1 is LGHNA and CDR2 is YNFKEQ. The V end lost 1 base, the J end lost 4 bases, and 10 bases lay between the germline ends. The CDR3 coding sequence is TGTGCCAGCAGCCAAGCTCGGGGCGGCACTGAAGCTTTCTTT. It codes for CASSQARGGTEAFF.

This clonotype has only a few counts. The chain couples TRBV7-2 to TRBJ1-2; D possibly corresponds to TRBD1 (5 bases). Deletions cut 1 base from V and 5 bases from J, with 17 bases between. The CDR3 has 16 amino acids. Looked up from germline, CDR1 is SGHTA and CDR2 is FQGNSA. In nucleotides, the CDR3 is TGTGCCAGCAGCTTAGAGGCAGGGTATATGGGTTATGGCTACACCTTC. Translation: CASSLEAGYMGYGYTF.